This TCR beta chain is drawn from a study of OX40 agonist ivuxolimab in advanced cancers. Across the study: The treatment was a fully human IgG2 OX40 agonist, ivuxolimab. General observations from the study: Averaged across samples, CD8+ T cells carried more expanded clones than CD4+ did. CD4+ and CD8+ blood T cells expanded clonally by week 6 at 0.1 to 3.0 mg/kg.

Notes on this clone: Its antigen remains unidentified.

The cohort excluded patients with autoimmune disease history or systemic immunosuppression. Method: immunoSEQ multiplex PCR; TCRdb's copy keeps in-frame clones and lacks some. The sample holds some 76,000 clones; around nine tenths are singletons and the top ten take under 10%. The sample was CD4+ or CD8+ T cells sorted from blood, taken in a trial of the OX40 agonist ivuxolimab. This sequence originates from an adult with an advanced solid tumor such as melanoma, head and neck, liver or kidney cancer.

Here the CDR3 reads CASSTTGAQTDTQYF. As DNA, the CDR3 is TGTGCCAGCTCAACGACAGGGGCGCAGACAGATACGCAGTATTTT. J is TRBJ2-3 and V is TRBV18; 8 bases map to TRBD1. The V gene's germline CDR1 is KGHSH and CDR2 LQKENI. J lost 3 bases, V lost 5 bases, and 7 bases had no gene match. The CDR3 contains 15 residues.